A selection of T cell receptor beta chains follows, all from one sample in a study of control samples from healthy donors and cancer patients. Assay: immunoSEQ multiplex PCR; the TCRdb copy retains only in-frame clones and omits some. The table records 120,000 or so clones, over 80% of them present only once. Sequencing input: PBMCs. These receptors were collected from a man older than 75 with head and neck cancer. CDR3s include the opening cysteine and the closing phenylalanine or tryptophan. A D gene is named only where the DNA matches it firmly. The size field is filled for only some rows; it gives once, few, many or a size class.

13	.	.	TRBV10-3	TRBJ1-1	TGTGCCATCAGTGAGGGAGGAAGGACTGAAGCTTTCTTT	CAISEGGRTEAFF
13	.	.	TRBV4-1	TRBJ2-7	TGCGCCAGCAGCCAGCGGAGGGACCACGAGCAGTACTTC	CASSQRRDHEQYF
13	.	.	TRBV29-1	TRBJ2-5	TGCAGCGTTGAGGCGTCCCCGTGGGAGACCCAGTACTTC	CSVEASPWETQYF
15	.	.	TRBV25-1	TRBJ1-1	TGTGCCAGCCAGGACGGGAGCATCATGAACACTGAAGCTTTCTTT	CASQDGSIMNTEAFF
13	.	.	TRBV11-3	TRBJ1-4	TGTGCCAGCAGCTTGGCGCAGGGTGAAAAACTGTTTTTT	CASSLAQGEKLFF
14	.	TRBD2	TRBV15	TRBJ2-1	TGTGCCACCAGCTTCCGACTAGCGGGGAATGAGCAGTTCTTC	CATSFRLAGNEQFF
15	.	TRBD1	TRBV19	TRBJ1-5	TGTGCCAGTAGGAACGACAGGGAAACGAATCAGCCCCAGCATTTT	CASRNDRETNQPQHF
14	.	.	TRBV9	TRBJ1-6	TGTGCCAGCAGCGTACGGGTTTGGGATTCACCCCTCCACTTT	CASSVRVWDSPLHF
14	once	.	TRBV5-1	TRBJ1-2	TGCGCCAGCAGCTTAGACAGAGAGAGCTATGGCTACACCTTC	CASSLDRESYGYTF
14	.	TRBD1	TRBV6-5	TRBJ2-7	TGTGCCAGCAGTTTCAGGGGGCCAGACTACGAGCAGTACTTC	CASSFRGPDYEQYF
16	.	.	TRBV7-6	TRBJ2-7	TGTGCCAGCAGCCCCTCCCGGGCCGGGAATTACTACGAGCAGTACTTC	CASSPSRAGNYYEQYF
17	.	.	TRBV2	TRBJ1-1	TGTGCCAGCACTGCGGGCGAGGGAGGGATCATGAACACTGAAGCTTTCTTT	CASTAGEGGIMNTEAFF
15	.	TRBD2	TRBV6-5	TRBJ2-5	TGTGCCAGCAGCAGGGGGACTAGCGTTCGGGAGACCCAGTACTTC	CASSRGTSVRETQYF
15	once	TRBD1	TRBV5-1	TRBJ2-1	TGCGCCAGCAGCGTGGGACAGGGCAACTACAATGAGCAGTTCTTC	CASSVGQGNYNEQFF
14	.	.	TRBV5-1	TRBJ2-7	TGCGCCAGCAGCTTGGACAGGGTGGCAGACGAGCAGTACTTC	CASSLDRVADEQYF
15	once	.	TRBV6-5	TRBJ1-4	TGTGCCAGCAGCGACCCCAGAAAGGGGAACGAAAAACTGTTTTTT	CASSDPRKGNEKLFF
14	.	.	TRBV6-5	TRBJ1-2	TGTGCCAGCATTACAGACAGCCCTAACTATGGCTACACCTTC	CASITDSPNYGYTF
12	.	.	TRBV12-3/TRBV12-4	TRBJ2-2	TGTGCCAGTTCCTATCGGTCCGGGGAGCTGTTTTTT	CASSYRSGELFF
14	.	.	TRBV6-4	TRBJ2-3	TGTGCCAGCAGTGACGAGGCGGGCACAGATACGCAGTATTTT	CASSDEAGTDTQYF
14	.	TRBD1	TRBV7-8	TRBJ2-7	TGTGCCAGCAGCCCCGACAGGGAAATGTACGAGCAGTACTTC	CASSPDREMYEQYF
16	.	.	TRBV19	TRBJ2-3	TGTGCCAGTAGTATATCTTCTGGCGTTTGGACAGATACGCAGTATTTT	CASSISSGVWTDTQYF
13	.	.	TRBV19	TRBJ2-7	TGTGCCAGTAGTAGGGTTAGCTCCTACGAGCAGTACTTC	CASSRVSSYEQYF
11	.	.	TRBV19	TRBJ2-1	TGTGCCAGTAGTATTTACAATGAGCAGTTCTTC	CASSIYNEQFF
15	.	TRBD1	TRBV5-1	TRBJ1-3	TGCGCCAGCAGCTTGGACAGGGGGTCTGGAAACACCATATATTTT	CASSLDRGSGNTIYF
15	few	.	TRBV5-1	TRBJ2-7	TGCGCCAGCAGCTTCATCGAGCCCCCAATGTACGAGCAGTACTTC	CASSFIEPPMYEQYF
13	.	.	TRBV9	TRBJ1-1	TGTGCCAGCAGCCCCCTACCGAACACTGAAGCTTTCTTT	CASSPLPNTEAFF
15	.	TRBD1	TRBV5-1	TRBJ1-1	TGCGCCAGCAGCTCCGGGACAGCGATGAACACTGAAGCTTTCTTT	CASSSGTAMNTEAFF
14	.	TRBD1	TRBV5-4	TRBJ1-1	TGTGCCAGCAGCCTCCCCGGGAAGGGGGCGCAGACTTTCTTT	CASSLPGKGAQTFF
17	.	TRBD1	TRBV12-5	TRBJ1-2	TGTGCTAGTGGTCTACCAGCAGGGGGCGACGGATACTATGGCTACACCTTC	CASGLPAGGDGYYGYTF
16	once	.	TRBV11-1	TRBJ2-2	TGTGCCAGCAGCCCATGGGTACAGGGCCGCACCGGGGAGCTGTTTTTT	CASSPWVQGRTGELFF
15	few	.	TRBV5-1	TRBJ1-1	TGCGCCAGCAGCCTCTCCATCGGCCCGAACACTGAAGCTTTCTTT	CASSLSIGPNTEAFF
14	.	.	TRBV5-1	TRBJ1-1	TGCGCCAGCAGCTTGGAAAACAGAAACACTGAAGCTTTCTTT	CASSLENRNTEAFF
15	.	.	TRBV12-5	TRBJ1-2	TGTGCTAGTGGTTTGGGGACAAGAGCTAACTATGGCTACACCTTC	CASGLGTRANYGYTF
11	once	.	TRBV20-1	TRBJ2-1	TGCAGTTCTTTGACCTACAATGAGCAGTTCTTC	CSSLTYNEQFF
13	.	.	TRBV5-1	TRBJ1-1	TGCGCCAGCAGCTGGAACGGGGACACTGAAGCTTTCTTT	CASSWNGDTEAFF
14	.	TRBD1	TRBV7-2	TRBJ1-6	TGTGCCAGCAGCTTCAGAACAGGGGAGGGGGCCCTCCACTTT	CASSFRTGEGALHF